This T cell receptor (beta chain) emerged from a study of blood T cell repertoires in COVID-19. The overall study: Acute and convalescent COVID-19 specimens originated in the United States, Italy and Spain.

In the authors' workflow: How many nucleated cells were present was estimated from reference gene primer amplification. Only in-frame clones appear in the TCRdb table, and some are missing; sequencing was by immunoSEQ multiplex PCR. V, J and clone size were drawn from that table, and D and trimming were deduced from the DNA. The sample holds 53,000 or so clones, roughly 76% seen once. Germline V gives CDR1 SNHLY, CDR2 FYNNEI. Trimming left V 8 bases short and J 2 bases short, with 10 bases between. The CDR3 length is 14 residues. The sequenced material came from peripheral blood. This receptor was identified in a man aged 50-60 years with active or convalescent COVID-19. V and J are TRBV2 and TRBJ1-6; D ambiguous. The DNA of the CDR3 is TGTGCCAGCGGAGGCCAAACCTATAATTCACCCCTCCACTTT. It encodes CASGGQTYNSPLHF.